These 14 T cell receptor beta chains share one sample of origin, sequenced in a study of OX40 agonist ivuxolimab in advanced cancers. TCRdb's table, derived via immunoSEQ multiplex PCR, lists solely in-frame clones and lacks some. Of about 77,000 clones listed, around nine tenths are singletons. The source was CD4+ or CD8+ T cells sorted from blood, collected in a trial of the OX40 agonist ivuxolimab. Receptor source: an adult with an advanced solid tumor such as melanoma, head and neck, liver or kidney cancer.

The chain links TRBV25-1 to TRBJ2-2; no reliable D call. The CDR3 has 14 amino acids. V was trimmed by 2 bases and J by 1 base, leaving 5 bases between them. Germline CDR1 and CDR2: MGHDK and SYGVNS. CDR3 sequence (DNA): TGTGCCAGCAGTGAAATGGGGAACACCGGGGAGCTGTTTTTT. It is translated as CASSEMGNTGELFF.

The chain recombines TRBV4-3 with TRBJ2-1, with D possibly matching TRBD2 (6 bases). This CDR3 comprises 17 residues. The V end lost 1 base, the J end lost 9 bases, and 22 bases lay between the germline ends. CDR1 is LGHNA and CDR2 is YSLEER in the germline V gene. CDR3 region: CASSQGGAGRLSAEQFF. The CDR3 nucleotides read TGCGCCAGCAGCCAAGGAGGAGCGGGTCGCCTCTCCGCTGAGCAGTTCTTC.

The chain joins TRBV7-2 to TRBJ2-7; 7 bases are shared with TRBD1. The V gene's germline CDR1 is SGHTA and CDR2 FQGNSA. There are 11 residues in the CDR3. V shed 4 bases and J 9 bases; nucleotides not matched to a gene: 3. The CDR3 protein is CASSYRDRQYF. The DNA of the CDR3 is TGTGCCAGCAGCTACCGGGACAGGCAGTACTTC.

The chain links TRBV5-1 to TRBJ2-7; a weak D match, TRBD2 (7 bases). Germline V gene lookup returns CDR1 SGHRS and CDR2 YFSETQ. This CDR3 region has 19 residues. Trimming pared 4 bases from V and 0 bases from J, leaving 26 bases between. Here the CDR3 reads CASSATGPSGRGHSYEQYF. The DNA of the CDR3 is TGCGCCAGCAGCGCCACCGGGCCAAGCGGGCGGGGGCACTCCTACGAGCAGTACTTC.

The chain couples TRBV10-2 to TRBJ2-1; possible D gene TRBD1, 5 bases. The CDR3 runs to 14 residues. The germline CDR1 and CDR2 sequences are WSHSY and SAAADI. The V and J ends lost 6 bases and 4 bases respectively, with 13 bases between them. CDR3 region: CASRQGNFYNEQFF. DNA for the CDR3: TGCGCCAGCAGGCAGGGAAATTTTTACAATGAGCAGTTCTTC.

The V call is TRBV7-8, the J call TRBJ2-2; D perhaps matches TRBD2 (6 bases). The germline V and J ends were trimmed by 3 bases and 1 base, with 9 bases remaining between them. CDR3 length equals 15 residues. Per germline, CDR1 SGHVS and CDR2 FQNEAQ. As DNA, the CDR3 is TGTGCCAGCAGCTTCAACGGGAGGAACACCGGGGAGCTGTTTTTT. Translated, it gives CASSFNGRNTGELFF.

The V call is TRBV7-3, the J call TRBJ2-3; 8 bases fit TRBD2. Germline assignment: CDR1 SGHTA and CDR2 FQGTGA. The CDR3 consists of 15 residues. With 5 bases clipped from V and 6 bases from J, the junction kept 10 bases outside the gene matches. Here the CDR3 reads CASSPQGAGADTQYF. CDR3 DNA: TGTGCCAGCAGCCCCCAGGGAGCGGGAGCCGATACGCAGTATTTT.

V usage is TRBV11-2 and J usage is TRBJ2-3; D gene unclear. Germline CDR1 reads SGHAT; CDR2 reads FQNNGV. The CDR3 totals 13 residues. Deletions cut 5 bases from V and 3 bases from J, with 9 bases between. CDR3 sequence reads: CASSLSGTDTQYF. CDR3 bases: TGTGCCAGCAGCCTTAGTGGAACAGATACGCAGTATTTT.

The chain recombines TRBV4-3 with TRBJ2-7; the D is unclear. The germline V gene has CDR1 LGHNA and CDR2 YSLEER. V was pared by 0 bases and J by 0 bases, with 9 bases between. The CDR3 runs to 15 residues. The CDR3 loop is CASSQEVLSSYEQYF. The CDR3, as DNA: TGCGCCAGCAGCCAAGAAGTCTTAAGCTCCTACGAGCAGTACTTC.

The chain has TRBV7-3 and TRBJ2-3; the D is unclear. The CDR3 sequence is 14 residues long. CDR1 and CDR2 (germline): SGHTA, FQGTGA. V gave up 1 base and J gave up 6 bases, with 11 bases separating them. This CDR3 reads CASSLKGSSDTQYF. The CDR3 DNA reads as TGTGCCAGCAGCTTAAAGGGTAGCAGCGATACGCAGTATTTT. Combining the CDR3 with reference TRBV7-3 and TRBJ2-3 gives the whole variable domain GAGVSQTPSNKVTEKGKYVELRCDPISGHTALYWYRQSLGQGPEFLIYFQGTGAADDSGLPNDRFFAVRPEGSVSTLKIQRTERGDSAVYLCASSLKGSSDTQYFGPGTRLTVL.

The V and J genes are TRBV7-3 and TRBJ2-2; tentatively, D is TRBD2 (6 bases). V was shortened by 1 base and J by 8 bases, with 11 bases between the two germline ends. From germline, CDR1 is SGHTA and CDR2 FQGTGA. The CDR3 runs to 14 residues. CDR3 coding DNA: TGTGCCAGCAGCTTAATTAGCGGAAGGGGGGAGCTGTTTTTT. It specifies CASSLISGRGELFF.

J is TRBJ2-2 and V is TRBV15, with TRBD2 identical over 16 bases. Germline V gene data show CDR1 as LNHNV and CDR2 as YYDKDF (reference sequence). Losses at the gene ends were 3 bases for V and 3 bases for J; bases not matched to a gene: 10. CDR3 length: 20 residues. CDR3 region: CATSREPGLAGGVDTGELFF. DNA for the CDR3: TGTGCCACCAGCAGGGAACCGGGACTAGCGGGAGGGGTTGACACCGGGGAGCTGTTTTTT.

The chain combines TRBV13 with TRBJ1-5, with TRBD1 matching 9 bases. J was trimmed by 2 bases and V by 5 bases; bases with no gene match: 7. The CDR3 has 16 residues. Per the germline V gene, CDR1 is PRHDT and CDR2 is FYEKMQ (reference sequence). CDR3 protein: CASSQGTGSRNQPQHF. The CDR3 DNA follows: TGTGCCAGCAGCCAAGGGACAGGGTCGCGCAATCAGCCCCAGCATTTT.

The V and J genes are TRBV5-1 and TRBJ2-1, with 7 bases that match TRBD2. The germline V gene encodes CDR1 SGHRS and CDR2 YFSETQ. After removal of 0 bases from V and 5 bases from J, the junction contained 5 bases not matched to a gene. This CDR3 has 15 amino acids. In nucleotides, the CDR3 is TGCGCCAGCAGCTTGGATCCTAGCGGCAACAATGAGCAGTTCTTC. This sequence encodes CASSLDPSGNNEQFF.